The present entry profiles one T cell receptor (beta chain) with its context. This clonotype was detected only a few times. The antigen this receptor binds is unknown. No base quality information exists; no much larger clone differs at one position. The library came from RACE. Reads for this sample came from a NextSeq 500. Library preparation attached unique molecular identifiers to individual cDNA molecules for quantitative, reproducible TCR counting. For every blood RNA sample, sequencing covered both the TCR alpha and TCR beta chains. Turning to the authors' computational methods: Samples had a median of roughly 87,000 TCRs, with a range from roughly 23,224 to 750,000. The Decombinator software suite was used to annotate the V, J and CDR3 of the TCR reads. To make PS versus PT1 abundance plots, every sample was subsampled to the same number of TCRs (28,000). TCRs were defined as expanded if absent before sensitization and observed at least eight times at the 2-week time point. Using fastp at Q25 and MiXCR, TCRdb reprocessed the public reads and kept productive beta chains. Duplicate CDR3 protein sequences are folded into a single record with the most common DNA and genes. The V and J calls were not made by the authors but by TCRdb's processing. The sample has over 300,000 distinct CDR3 sequences on record, about 5.1% of them singletons. 2% to 3% of the sample is in the top ten clones.

This record comes from a study of human T cells and chemical hapten exposure (dated by TCRdb to the early 2020s). Study-wide context: For sensitization, 2% DPC in acetone was applied to an approximately 2 cm by approximately 2 cm area of upper inner arm skin. Throughout the approximately 25-week study period, patients were also given weekly therapeutic DPC doses on the scalp. Patch testing was done on the upper back using Finn chambers containing 0.01% DPC, and results were scored after 6 days according to International Contact Dermatitis Research Group standards. The patient cohort, mostly female, included alopecia areata with under or over 50% scalp involvement, alopecia totalis and alopecia universalis. Libraries were combined into a pool for sequencing, and differences in TCR yield between samples came mainly from small differences in library volumes within the pool. Peripheral blood TCR repertoire changes were tracked in vivo in alopecia patients during primary and secondary sensitization to the hapten diphenylcyclopropenone (DPC). Blood samples were taken from patients before sensitization (week 0) and then at 2, 6 and about 24 weeks after DPC sensitization. About 30 alopecia patients provided blood for TCR sequencing at one to four time points (pre-sensitization, 2, 6 and 24 weeks).

V is cut back by 0 bases and J by 2 bases, with 0 bases in the junction unmatched. From the cysteine up to the phenylalanine, the CDR3 has a length of 13 residues. Only CDR3 DNA remains: 39 bases, in frame from the first base. In the germline V gene, CDR1 corresponds to SQVTM and CDR2 to ANQGSEA. The time point label for this specimen denotes: pre-sensitization, week 0. The treatment or condition label, read with the paper, signifies: therapeutic diphenylcyclopropenone sensitization with weekly scalp DPC. At each patch-test visit, blood was drawn before the patch test was applied. To be eligible, patients had to be aged 18 to 70, diagnosed with alopecia and judged suitable for DPC therapy, while pregnant patients were excluded. Total RNA was extracted from unfractionated whole blood that had been collected in Tempus Blood RNA tubes. Broader findings and caveats from the paper: Because all patients had alopecia, a presumed autoimmune disease, the immune response of the patients might differ from that of healthy individuals. A positive correlation was found between the number of PT1 expanded TCRs and patch test score, with significance reached at thresholds 8, 16 and 32 but not 4. Significantly more large CDR3 similarity clusters were formed by expanded TCRs than by pre-sensitization or healthy control sets, consistent with antigen-driven responses. Repeated subsampling changed both the strength of the expansion versus patch-test correlation and the threshold at which that correlation became significant. DPC sensitization did not change the number of TCRs with a frequency above 1 in 1000, and there was no evidence of changes in global repertoire structure.

The chain uses TRBV29-1 and TRBJ2-5; TRBD1 matches 7 bases in the middle. The sample consisted of whole blood, taken in connection with sensitization to the hapten diphenylcyclopropenone (DPC). The sequence was collected from a woman aged 45 to 65 with alopecia areata. Some clones in this sample may be carry-over from other donors' samples. The CDR3 reads as follows: CSVEDRGQETQYF. The DNA sequence reads TGCAGCGTTGAAGACAGGGGGCAAGAGACCCAGTACTTC. Full variable domain (CDR3 extended with the reference TRBV29-1 and TRBJ2-5 proteins): SAVISQKPSRDICQRGTSLTIQCQVDSQVTMMFWYRQQPGQSLTLIATANQGSEATYESGFVIDKFPISRPNLTFSTLTVSNMSPEDSSIYLCSVEDRGQETQYFGPGTRLLVL.